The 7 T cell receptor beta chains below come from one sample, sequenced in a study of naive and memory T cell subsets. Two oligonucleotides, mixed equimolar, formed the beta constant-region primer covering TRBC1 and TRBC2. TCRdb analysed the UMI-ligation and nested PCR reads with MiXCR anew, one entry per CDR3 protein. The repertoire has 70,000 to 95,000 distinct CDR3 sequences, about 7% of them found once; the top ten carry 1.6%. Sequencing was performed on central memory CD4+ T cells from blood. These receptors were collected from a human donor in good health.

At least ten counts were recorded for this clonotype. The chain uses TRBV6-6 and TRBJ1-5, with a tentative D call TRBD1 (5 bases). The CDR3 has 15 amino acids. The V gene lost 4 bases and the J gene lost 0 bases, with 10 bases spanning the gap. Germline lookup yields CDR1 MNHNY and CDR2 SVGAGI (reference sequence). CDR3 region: CASSWTPYSNQPQHF. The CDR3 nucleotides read TGTGCCAGCAGTTGGACACCTTATAGCAATCAGCCCCAGCATTTT.

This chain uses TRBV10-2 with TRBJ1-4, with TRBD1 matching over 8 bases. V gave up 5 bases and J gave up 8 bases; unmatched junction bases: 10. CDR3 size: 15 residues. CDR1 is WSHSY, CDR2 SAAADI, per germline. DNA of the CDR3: TGCGCCAGCAGTCGTCGCAGGGGGCGGGAGGAAAAACTGTTTTTT. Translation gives CASSRRRGREEKLFF.

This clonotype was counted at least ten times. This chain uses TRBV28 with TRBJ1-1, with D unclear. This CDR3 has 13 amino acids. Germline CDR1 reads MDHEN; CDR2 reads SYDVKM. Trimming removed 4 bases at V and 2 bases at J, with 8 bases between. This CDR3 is CASSYRHNTEAFF. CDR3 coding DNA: TGTGCCAGCAGTTATCGCCACAACACTGAAGCTTTCTTT. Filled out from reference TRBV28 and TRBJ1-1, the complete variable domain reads DVKVTQSSRYLVKRTGEKVFLECVQDMDHENMFWYRQDPGLGLRLIYFSYDVKMKEKGDIPEGYSVSREKKERFSLILESASTNQTSMYLCASSYRHNTEAFFGQGTRLTVV.

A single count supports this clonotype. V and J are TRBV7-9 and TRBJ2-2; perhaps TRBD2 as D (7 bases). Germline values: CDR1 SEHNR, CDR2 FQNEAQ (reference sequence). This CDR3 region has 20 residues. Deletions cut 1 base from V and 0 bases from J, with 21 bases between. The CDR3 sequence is CASSLVSGGLKFANTGELFF. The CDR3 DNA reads TGTGCCAGCAGCTTAGTGTCGGGGGGCCTCAAGTTCGCGAACACCGGGGAGCTGTTTTTT.

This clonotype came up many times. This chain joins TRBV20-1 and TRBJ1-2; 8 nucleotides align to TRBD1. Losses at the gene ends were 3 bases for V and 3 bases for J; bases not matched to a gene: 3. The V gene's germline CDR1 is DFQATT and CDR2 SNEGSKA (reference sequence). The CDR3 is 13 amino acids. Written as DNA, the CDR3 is TGCAGTGCTAGTTCGGACAGGGACTATGGCTACACCTTC. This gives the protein CSASSDRDYGYTF.

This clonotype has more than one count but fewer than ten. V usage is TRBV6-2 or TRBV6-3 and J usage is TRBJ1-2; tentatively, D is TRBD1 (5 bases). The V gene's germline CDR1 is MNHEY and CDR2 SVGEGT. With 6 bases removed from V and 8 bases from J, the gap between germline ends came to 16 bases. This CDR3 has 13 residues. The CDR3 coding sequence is TGTGCCAGCAGGACCTCGGGGGAGTCCGGCTACACCTTC. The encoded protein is CASRTSGESGYTF.

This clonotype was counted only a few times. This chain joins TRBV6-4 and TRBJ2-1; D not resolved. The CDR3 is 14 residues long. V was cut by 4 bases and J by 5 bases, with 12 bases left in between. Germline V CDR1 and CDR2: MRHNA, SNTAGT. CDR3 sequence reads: CASSVSRDNNEQFF. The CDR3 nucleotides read TGTGCCAGCAGTGTGTCTAGGGATAACAATGAGCAGTTCTTC.